The 10 T cell receptor beta chains presented below share a single source sample, sequenced in a study of blood T cell repertoires in COVID-19. Data came from immunoSEQ multiplex PCR; TCRdb stores just in-frame clones and leaves some out. Among 110,000 to 150,000 clones listed, over 75% were seen once. The sequenced sample was peripheral blood. These receptors came from a woman aged 45 to 65 with acute or convalescent COVID-19.

This clone was observed a single time. The chain employs TRBV19 and TRBJ2-1, with 14 bases fitting TRBD2. V shed 6 bases and J 1 base; nucleotides not matched to a gene: 8. The CDR3 length is 18 residues. The germline CDR1 and CDR2 sequences are LNHDA and SQIVND (reference sequence). The CDR3 DNA reads TGTGCCAGTAGCCGGGGACTAGCGGGGGCCATATCCTACAATGAGCAGTTCTTC. This codes for CASSRGLAGAISYNEQFF. The entire variable domain, with the rest obtained from reference TRBV19 and TRBJ2-1, is as follows: DGGITQSPKYLFRKEGQNVTLSCEQNLNHDAMYWYRQDPGQGLRLIYYSQIVNDFQKGDIAEGYSVSREKKESFPLTVTSAQKNPTAFYLCASSRGLAGAISYNEQFFGPGTRLTVL.

This chain links TRBV2 with TRBJ1-4, with TRBD1 matching 7 bases. In germline, CDR1 is SNHLY, CDR2 FYNNEI. Trimming took 6 bases from V and 6 from J; bases not matched to a gene: 7. The CDR3 is made up of 14 amino acids. The CDR3 DNA sequence: TGTGCCAGCAGCGGAACAGGGGTGGATGAAAAACTGTTTTTT. As protein: CASSGTGVDEKLFF.

The V call is TRBV7-2, the J call TRBJ1-2; no firm D call. Germline assignment: CDR1 SGHTA and CDR2 FQGNSA. The V gene lost 1 base and the J gene lost 2 bases, with 5 bases spanning the gap. This CDR3 contains 13 residues. CDR3 bases: TGTGCCAGCAGCTTAGTACAGAACTATGGCTACACCTTC. It translates to CASSLVQNYGYTF.

This clone was detected once. This rearrangement joins TRBV7-9 to TRBJ2-3, with a weak D call TRBD1 (5 bases). Germline-derived CDR1 and CDR2 are SEHNR and FQNEAQ (reference sequence). V lost 5 bases to trimming and J lost 0 bases, with 9 bases between them. The CDR3 runs to 14 residues. The CDR3 nucleotides read TGTGCCAGCAGCCTCCAGGGTAGCACAGATACGCAGTATTTT. This translates into CASSLQGSTDTQYF. The complete variable domain, with remaining parts taken from reference TRBV7-9 and TRBJ2-3, reads DTGVSQNPRHKITKRGQNVTFRCDPISEHNRLYWYRQTLGQGPEFLTYFQNEAQLEKSRLLSDRFSAERPKGSFSTLEIQRTEQGDSAMYLCASSLQGSTDTQYFGPGTRLTVL.

The rearrangement uses TRBV6-1 and TRBJ1-6; possibly TRBD1 for D (5 bases). The CDR3 runs 13 residues. Germline V gene sequence: CDR1 MNHNS, CDR2 SASEGT. V was clipped by 3 bases and J by 10 bases, with 10 bases between them. Here the CDR3 reads CASSDRVYSPLHF. CDR3 DNA sequence: TGTGCCAGCAGTGACAGGGTGTACTCACCCCTCCACTTT.

The chain couples TRBV7-2 to TRBJ1-5, with no clear D. Germline CDR1 SGHTA, CDR2 FQGNSA. V gave up 5 bases and J gave up 4 bases, with 9 bases separating them. CDR3 length equals 13 residues. This CDR3 reads CASSPLGNQPQHF. DNA for the CDR3: TGTGCCAGCAGCCCCCTAGGAAATCAGCCCCAGCATTTT.

In DNA, the CDR3 is TGTGCCACCAGCAGAGCTCGGACAGAGTCCTACGAGCAGTACTTC. Protein: CATSRARTESYEQYF. The V call is TRBV15, the J call TRBJ2-7, with D perhaps matching TRBD1 (6 bases). Germline V gives CDR1 LNHNV, CDR2 YYDKDF (reference sequence). This CDR3 has 15 amino acids. V lost 1 base, J lost 1 base, and 11 bases lay in between.

V and J are TRBV6-6 and TRBJ2-5; 9 positions match TRBD1. V lost 8 bases and J lost 6; bases outside the gene matches: 16. Germline V CDR1 and CDR2: MNHNY, SVGAGI (reference sequence). The CDR3 is made up of 16 amino acids. The chain's CDR3 is CASSGAGQGIRKTQYF. The CDR3 DNA follows: TGTGCCAGCTCCGGGGCGGGACAGGGAATTCGGAAGACCCAGTACTTC.

The chain couples TRBV10-3 to TRBJ2-6; D remains ambiguous. This CDR3 has 18 amino acids. Germline loops: CDR1 ENHRY, CDR2 SYGVKD. Trimming took 4 bases from V and 5 from J, leaving 21 bases between them. The CDR3 sequence: CAISGLDCSQSRANVLTF. As DNA, the CDR3 is TGTGCCATCAGTGGGCTTGACTGTAGTCAAAGTCGGGCCAACGTCCTGACTTTC.

The chain carries TRBV3-1 (or the pseudogene TRBV3-2) and TRBJ2-7; maybe TRBD2 (7 bases). The CDR3 contains 17 residues. Germline V gene data show CDR1 as LGHDT and CDR2 as YNNKEL (reference sequence). V was pared by 1 base and J by 4 bases, with 20 bases between. The CDR3 protein is CASSQGFEGGSTYEQYF. The CDR3 DNA reads TGTGCCAGCAGCCAAGGTTTTGAGGGGGGGAGTACATACGAGCAGTACTTC.